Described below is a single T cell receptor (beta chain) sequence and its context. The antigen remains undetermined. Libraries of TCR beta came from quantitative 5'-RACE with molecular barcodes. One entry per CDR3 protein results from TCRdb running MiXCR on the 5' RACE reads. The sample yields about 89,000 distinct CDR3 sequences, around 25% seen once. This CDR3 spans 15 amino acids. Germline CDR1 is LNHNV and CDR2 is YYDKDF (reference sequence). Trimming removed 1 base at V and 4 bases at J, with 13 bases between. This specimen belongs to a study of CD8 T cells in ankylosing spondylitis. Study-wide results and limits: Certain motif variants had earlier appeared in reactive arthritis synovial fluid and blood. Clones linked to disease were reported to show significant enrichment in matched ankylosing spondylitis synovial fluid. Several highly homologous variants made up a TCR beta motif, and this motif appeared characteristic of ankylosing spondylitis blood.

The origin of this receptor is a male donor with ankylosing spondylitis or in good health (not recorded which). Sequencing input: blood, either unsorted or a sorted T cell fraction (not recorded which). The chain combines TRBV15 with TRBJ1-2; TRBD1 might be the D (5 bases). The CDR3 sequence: CATSRGAGNSYGYTF. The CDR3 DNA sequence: TGTGCCACCAGCAGAGGGGCAGGGAATTCCTATGGCTACACCTTC.